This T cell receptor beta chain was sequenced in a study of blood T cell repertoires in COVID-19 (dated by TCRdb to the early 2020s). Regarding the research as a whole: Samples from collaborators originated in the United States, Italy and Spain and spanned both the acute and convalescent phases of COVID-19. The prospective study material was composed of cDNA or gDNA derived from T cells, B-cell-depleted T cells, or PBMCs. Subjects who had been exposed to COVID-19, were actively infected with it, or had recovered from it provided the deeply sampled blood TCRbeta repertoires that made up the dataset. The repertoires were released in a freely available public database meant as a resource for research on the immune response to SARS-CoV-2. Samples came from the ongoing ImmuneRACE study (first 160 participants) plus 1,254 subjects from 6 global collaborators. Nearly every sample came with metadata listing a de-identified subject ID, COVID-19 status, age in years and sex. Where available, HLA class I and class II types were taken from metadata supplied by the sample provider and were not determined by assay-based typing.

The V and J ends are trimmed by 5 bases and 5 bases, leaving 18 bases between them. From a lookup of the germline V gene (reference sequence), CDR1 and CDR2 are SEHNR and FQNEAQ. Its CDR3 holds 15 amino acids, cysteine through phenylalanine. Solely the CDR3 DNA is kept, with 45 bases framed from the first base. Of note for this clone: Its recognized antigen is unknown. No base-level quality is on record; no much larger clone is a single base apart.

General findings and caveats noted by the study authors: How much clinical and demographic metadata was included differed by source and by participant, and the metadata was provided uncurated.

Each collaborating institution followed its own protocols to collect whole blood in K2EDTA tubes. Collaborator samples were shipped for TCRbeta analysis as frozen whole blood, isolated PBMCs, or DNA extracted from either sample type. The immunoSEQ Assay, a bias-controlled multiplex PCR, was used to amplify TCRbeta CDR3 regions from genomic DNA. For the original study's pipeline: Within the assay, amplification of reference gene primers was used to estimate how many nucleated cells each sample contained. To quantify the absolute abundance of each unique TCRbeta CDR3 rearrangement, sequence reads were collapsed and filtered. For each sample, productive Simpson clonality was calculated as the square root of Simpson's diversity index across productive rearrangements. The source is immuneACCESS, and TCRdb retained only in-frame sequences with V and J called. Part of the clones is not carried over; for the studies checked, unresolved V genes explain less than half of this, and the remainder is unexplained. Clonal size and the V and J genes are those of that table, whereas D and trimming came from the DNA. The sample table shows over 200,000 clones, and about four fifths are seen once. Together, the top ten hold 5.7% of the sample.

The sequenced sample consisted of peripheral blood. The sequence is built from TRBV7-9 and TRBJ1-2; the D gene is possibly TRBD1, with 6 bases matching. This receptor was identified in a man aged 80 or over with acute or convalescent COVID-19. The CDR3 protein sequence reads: CASSQSGGQTYGYTF. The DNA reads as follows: TGTGCCAGCAGCCAAAGTGGCGGACAGACTTATGGCTACACCTTC.